This is a list of T cell receptor beta chains from one sample in a study of T-cell memory formation after mild COVID-19. TCRdb independently ran MiXCR on the 5' RACE reads; one entry per CDR3 protein. Of some 100,000 distinct CDR3 sequences listed, approximately 12% are singletons. The sequenced material came from PBMCs or a T cell subset sorted from them (not recorded which). The receptor source for this set is a man between 18 and 29 years old who had mild COVID-19 (a few samples of this study predate the infection). Cell type and time point are not known. CDR3s include the opening cysteine and the closing phenylalanine or tryptophan. A D gene is named only where the DNA matches it firmly. The size field is filled for only some rows; it gives once, few, many or a size class.

J gene	clone size	D gene	V gene	CDR3 protein	CDR3 DNA
TRBJ1-1	many	.	TRBV9	CASSVGSGEGTMNTEAFF	TGTGCCAGCAGCGTAGGATCTGGGGAAGGGACCATGAACACTGAAGCTTTCTTT
TRBJ1-1	few	.	TRBV4-1	CASSPIGRENTEAFF	TGCGCCAGCAGCCCTATCGGGCGGGAGAACACTGAAGCTTTCTTT
TRBJ1-1	few	.	TRBV4-1	CASSQGRGGDTEAFF	TGCGCCAGCAGCCAAGGTCGGGGGGGGGACACTGAAGCTTTCTTT
TRBJ1-2	.	.	TRBV4-2	CASSQEEGVSDYGYTF	TGTGCCAGCAGCCAAGAAGAGGGAGTGAGTGACTATGGCTACACCTTC
TRBJ2-3	few	.	TRBV7-6	CASSWDTDTQYF	TGTGCCAGCAGCTGGGACACAGATACGCAGTATTTT
TRBJ1-5	.	.	TRBV4-2	CASSQEPRPNQPQHF	TGTGCCAGCAGCCAAGAACCTCGCCCCAATCAGCCCCAGCATTTT
TRBJ1-1	.	.	TRBV19	CASLRTEVWTEAFF	TGTGCCAGTTTGAGGACAGAGGTGTGGACTGAAGCTTTCTTT
TRBJ2-3	.	TRBD2	TRBV7-8	CASSSPRGGGLTF	TGTGCCAGCAGCTCCCCCCGAGGCGGGGGGCTCACATTT
TRBJ2-1	few	TRBD2	TRBV7-2	CASSLPTSANEQFF	TGTGCCAGCAGCTTACCGACTAGCGCCAATGAGCAGTTCTTC
TRBJ1-5	.	.	TRBV12-3/TRBV12-4	CASSSNRVGQPQHF	TGTGCCAGCAGCTCAAACAGGGTCGGTCAGCCCCAGCATTTT
TRBJ2-1	few	TRBD1	TRBV9	CASAGQGINEQFF	TGTGCCAGCGCCGGACAGGGCATCAATGAGCAGTTCTTC
TRBJ2-7	.	TRBD1	TRBV13	CASSGLRDSVYEQYF	TGTGCCAGCAGCGGCCTCCGGGACAGCGTTTACGAGCAGTACTTC
TRBJ2-1	many	.	TRBV27	CASSLGSSYNEQFF	TGTGCCAGCAGTTTGGGGTCCTCCTACAATGAGCAGTTCTTC
TRBJ2-1	few	TRBD1	TRBV6-2/TRBV6-3	CASSNPGTGDNEQFF	TGTGCCAGCAGTAACCCCGGGACAGGGGACAATGAGCAGTTCTTC
TRBJ2-3	few	.	TRBV6-2/TRBV6-3	CASTLSGSQRDTQYF	TGTGCCAGCACTCTAAGCGGATCCCAACGGGATACGCAGTATTTT
TRBJ1-2	.	.	TRBV15	CATSIRTVYDYGYTF	TGTGCCACCAGCATTAGGACCGTATATGACTATGGCTACACCTTC
TRBJ1-1	.	TRBD1	TRBV10-3	CAIRASRTGDENTEAFF	TGTGCCATCAGGGCCTCGCGGACAGGGGATGAGAACACTGAAGCTTTCTTT
TRBJ1-2	few	.	TRBV5-5	CASNLGSSVTGNYGYTF	TGTGCCAGCAACCTAGGCTCTTCAGTCACGGGCAACTATGGCTACACCTTC
TRBJ2-3	few	TRBD2	TRBV10-3	CAISATSGGAGDTQYF	TGTGCCATCAGCGCGACTAGCGGGGGGGCCGGAGATACGCAGTATTTT
TRBJ2-5	.	.	TRBV7-9	CASSFLEQGETQYF	TGTGCCAGCAGCTTCCTTGAACAGGGCGAGACCCAGTACTTC
TRBJ1-5	many	.	TRBV7-9	CASSDSALEPQHF	TGTGCCAGCAGTGACAGCGCCCTGGAGCCCCAGCATTTT
TRBJ2-7	.	.	TRBV12-3/TRBV12-4	CASSLGRLEQYF	TGTGCCAGCAGTTTAGGCAGGCTTGAGCAGTACTTC
TRBJ2-1	.	TRBD2	TRBV7-9	CASSLDLAGGVFF	TGTGCCAGCAGCTTAGATTTAGCGGGAGGGGTGTTCTTC
TRBJ2-1	.	TRBD1	TRBV7-6	CASSFGTGGFDEQFF	TGTGCCAGCAGCTTCGGGACAGGGGGCTTCGATGAGCAGTTCTTC
TRBJ2-3	.	.	TRBV18	CASSPPGTSTDTQYF	TGTGCCAGCTCACCACCGGGTACTAGCACAGATACGCAGTATTTT
TRBJ2-4	many	.	TRBV6-6	CASMPQGGKNIQYF	TGTGCCAGCATGCCCCAGGGAGGCAAAAACATTCAGTACTTC
TRBJ2-1	few	.	TRBV4-1	CASSQGADHLFNEQFF	TGCGCCAGCAGCCAGGGAGCGGATCACCTCTTCAATGAGCAGTTCTTC
TRBJ1-2	.	.	TRBV20-1	CSASSEGNYGYTF	TGCAGTGCTAGTTCAGAGGGTAACTATGGCTACACCTTC
TRBJ1-2	few	.	TRBV4-3	CASSQDPQEAGTYGYTF	TGCGCCAGCAGCCAAGACCCCCAGGAGGCCGGAACCTATGGCTACACCTTC
TRBJ1-5	few	.	TRBV6-2/TRBV6-3	CASSYSPSYSNQPQHF	TGTGCCAGCAGTTACTCTCCGAGTTATAGCAATCAGCCCCAGCATTTT
TRBJ1-2	few	.	TRBV6-5	CASSYSLSTGSAYGYTF	TGTGCCAGCAGTTACTCTCTTTCTACAGGATCTGCCTATGGCTACACCTTC
TRBJ2-7	many	.	TRBV12-3/TRBV12-4	CASRIPLGEQYF	TGTGCCAGCAGAATACCCCTTGGAGAGCAGTACTTC
TRBJ2-5	.	TRBD1	TRBV11-2	CASSLSRTGDARETQYF	TGTGCCAGCAGCTTATCCCGGACAGGGGATGCTCGGGAGACCCAGTACTTC
TRBJ2-5	.	TRBD2	TRBV14	CASSQGRTSGLPIQETQYF	TGTGCCAGCAGCCAAGGTCGGACTAGCGGTCTACCTATCCAAGAGACCCAGTACTTC
TRBJ1-1	.	TRBD1	TRBV4-2	CASSQSGTGVTEAFF	TGTGCCAGCAGCCAATCCGGGACAGGGGTCACTGAAGCTTTCTTT
TRBJ2-5	few	.	TRBV7-6	CASSLAHKDQETQYF	TGTGCCAGCAGCTTGGCCCACAAGGATCAAGAGACCCAGTACTTC
TRBJ1-5	once	TRBD1	TRBV4-1	CASSPRQGGKPQHF	TGCGCCAGCAGCCCTAGACAGGGGGGCAAGCCCCAGCATTTT
TRBJ2-1	.	.	TRBV29-1	CSVETGPGYNEQFF	TGCAGCGTTGAAACGGGGCCGGGCTACAATGAGCAGTTCTTC
TRBJ1-2	.	.	TRBV7-2	CASSLDLSGYGYTF	TGTGCCAGCAGCTTAGACCTTTCTGGCTATGGCTACACCTTC
TRBJ2-3	few	TRBD2	TRBV4-1	CASSQTTSGSTDTQYF	TGCGCCAGCAGCCAAACCACTAGCGGCAGCACAGATACGCAGTATTTT
TRBJ1-4	few	.	TRBV25-1	CASSVGRGANEKLFF	TGTGCCAGCAGTGTGGGCAGGGGTGCTAATGAAAAACTGTTTTTT
TRBJ2-5	.	.	TRBV18	CASSPAQGRETQYF	TGTGCCAGCTCACCGGCCCAGGGTAGAGAGACCCAGTACTTC
TRBJ2-3	many	.	TRBV15	CATSRHRATDTQYF	TGTGCCACCAGCAGACACCGAGCGACAGATACGCAGTATTTT
TRBJ2-7	.	.	TRBV3-1	CASSQAGVGEQYF	TGTGCCAGCAGCCAAGCGGGGGTAGGCGAGCAGTACTTC
TRBJ2-3	.	TRBD2	TRBV3-1	CASSHGGGGLTDTQYF	TGTGCCAGCAGCCACGGTGGCGGGGGGTTGACAGATACGCAGTATTTT
TRBJ2-7	many	TRBD1	TRBV7-2	CASSLAGTGTYEQYF	TGTGCCAGCAGCTTGGCCGGGACAGGGACCTACGAGCAGTACTTC
TRBJ2-6	.	.	TRBV15	CATSAHRLTHGANVLTF	TGTGCCACCAGCGCCCACCGCCTCACCCATGGGGCCAACGTCCTGACTTTC
TRBJ2-6	few	TRBD1	TRBV5-1	CASSLRDRESGANVLTF	TGCGCCAGCAGCTTACGGGACAGGGAAAGTGGGGCCAACGTCCTGACTTTC
TRBJ2-7	.	.	TRBV3-1	CASSHSQDEQYF	TGTGCCAGCAGCCATTCGCAAGACGAGCAGTACTTC
TRBJ1-2	few	TRBD1	TRBV9	CASSVGQGPNYGYTF	TGTGCCAGCAGCGTAGGACAGGGCCCTAACTATGGCTACACCTTC
TRBJ2-1	.	TRBD2	TRBV5-6	CASSLPTGGDEQFF	TGTGCCAGCAGCTTACCGACCGGGGGGGATGAGCAGTTCTTC
TRBJ1-5	few	.	TRBV7-8	CASIFGEAYSNQPQHF	TGTGCCAGCATATTTGGGGAGGCCTACTCAAATCAGCCCCAGCATTTT
TRBJ2-4	many	TRBD2	TRBV7-9	CASSTNAGVAKNIQYF	TGTGCCAGCAGCACGAACGCGGGGGTAGCCAAAAACATTCAGTACTTC
TRBJ1-2	.	.	TRBV7-9	CASRPAEGWDYGYTF	TGTGCCAGCCGGCCCGCGGAAGGATGGGACTATGGCTACACCTTC